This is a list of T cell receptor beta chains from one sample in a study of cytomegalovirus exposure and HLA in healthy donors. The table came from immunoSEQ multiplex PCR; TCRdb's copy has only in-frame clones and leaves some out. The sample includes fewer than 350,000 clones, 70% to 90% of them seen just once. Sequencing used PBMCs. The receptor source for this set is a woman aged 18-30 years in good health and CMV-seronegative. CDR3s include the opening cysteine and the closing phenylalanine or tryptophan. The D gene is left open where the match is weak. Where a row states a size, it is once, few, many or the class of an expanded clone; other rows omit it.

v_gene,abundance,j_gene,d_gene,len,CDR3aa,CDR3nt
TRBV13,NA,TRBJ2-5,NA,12,CASSLAGETQYF,TGTGCCAGCAGCTTAGCCGGAGAGACCCAGTACTTC
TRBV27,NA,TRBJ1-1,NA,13,CASSFRRHTEAFF,TGTGCCAGCAGTTTTCGGAGACACACTGAAGCTTTCTTT
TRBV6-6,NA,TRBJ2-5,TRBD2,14,CASSFGTSGETQYF,TGTGCCAGCAGTTTTGGGACTAGCGGAGAGACCCAGTACTTC
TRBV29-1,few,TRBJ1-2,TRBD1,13,CSVPGQGAQGYTF,TGCAGCGTCCCGGGACAGGGGGCGCAAGGCTACACCTTC
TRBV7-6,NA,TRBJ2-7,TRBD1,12,CASSSRGHEQYF,TGTGCCAGCAGCTCCAGGGGGCACGAGCAGTACTTC
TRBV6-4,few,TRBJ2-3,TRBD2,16,CASSEIPSGATDTQYF,TGTGCCAGCAGTGAAATTCCTAGCGGGGCTACAGATACGCAGTATTTT
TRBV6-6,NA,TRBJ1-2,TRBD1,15,CASSYSIQGSYGYTF,TGTGCCAGCAGTTACTCGATACAGGGGTCCTATGGCTACACCTTC
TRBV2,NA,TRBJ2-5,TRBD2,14,CASMGTSWGETQYF,TGTGCCAGCATGGGGACTAGCTGGGGAGAGACCCAGTACTTC
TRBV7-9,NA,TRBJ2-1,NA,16,CSSSLILGGSYNEQFF,TGTTCCAGCAGCTTAATTTTAGGGGGCTCCTACAATGAGCAGTTCTTC
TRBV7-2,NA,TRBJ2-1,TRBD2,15,CASSFAERGAHEQFF,TGTGCCAGCAGCTTTGCGGAGCGGGGGGCACATGAGCAGTTCTTC
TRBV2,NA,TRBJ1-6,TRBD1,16,CASRGTVSSYNSPLHF,TGTGCCAGCAGAGGGACAGTAAGCTCCTATAATTCACCCCTCCACTTT
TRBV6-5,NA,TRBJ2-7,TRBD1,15,CASSSAGTGGAFKYF,TGTGCCAGCAGTTCCGCCGGGACAGGGGGCGCGTTTAAGTACTTC
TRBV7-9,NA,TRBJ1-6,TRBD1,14,CASTEGAYNSPLHF,TGTGCCAGCACGGAGGGGGCTTATAATTCACCCCTCCACTTT
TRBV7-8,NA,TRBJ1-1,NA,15,CASSLLAGVNTEAFF,TGTGCCAGCAGCTTACTGGCAGGGGTGAACACTGAAGCTTTCTTT
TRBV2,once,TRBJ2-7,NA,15,CASSDPGDPSYEQYF,TGTGCCAGCAGTGACCCGGGGGACCCCTCCTACGAGCAGTACTTC
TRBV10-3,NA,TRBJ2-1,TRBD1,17,CAISIREGQGRGNEQFF,TGTGCCATCAGTATAAGAGAGGGACAGGGGAGGGGGAATGAGCAGTTCTTC
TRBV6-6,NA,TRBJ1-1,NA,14,CASSDGGSGTEAFF,TGTGCCAGCAGCGACGGGGGGTCGGGCACTGAAGCTTTCTTT
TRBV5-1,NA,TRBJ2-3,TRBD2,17,CASSPQWAGGRADTQYF,TGCGCCAGCAGCCCCCAGTGGGCGGGGGGGCGAGCAGATACGCAGTATTTT
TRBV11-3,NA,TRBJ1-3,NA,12,CASSMTGNTIYF,TGTGCCAGCAGCATGACAGGAAACACCATATATTTT
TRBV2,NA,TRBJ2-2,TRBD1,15,CASSAQGLYTGELFF,TGTGCCAGCAGTGCACAGGGGTTGTACACCGGGGAGCTGTTTTTT
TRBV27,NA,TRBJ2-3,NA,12,CASSATTDTQYF,TGTGCCAGCAGTGCGACTACAGATACGCAGTATTTT
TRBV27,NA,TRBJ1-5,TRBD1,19,CASSLSGESGTGAGQPQHF,TGTGCCAGCAGTTTAAGCGGGGAGTCCGGGACAGGGGCCGGGCAGCCCCAGCATTTT
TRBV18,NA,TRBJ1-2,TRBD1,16,CASSPTGTGGPYGYTF,TGTGCCAGCTCACCCACCGGGACAGGGGGCCCCTATGGCTACACCTTC
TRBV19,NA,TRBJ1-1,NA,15,CASSTVVDIFSEAFF,TGTGCCAGTAGTACGGTTGTGGACATTTTCTCTGAAGCTTTCTTT
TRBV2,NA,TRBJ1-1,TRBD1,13,CASPGQGFFEAFF,TGTGCCAGCCCGGGACAGGGGTTTTTCGAAGCTTTCTTT
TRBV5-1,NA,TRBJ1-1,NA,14,CASSLRGGRTEAFF,TGCGCCAGCAGCTTGAGGGGGGGCAGGACTGAAGCTTTCTTT
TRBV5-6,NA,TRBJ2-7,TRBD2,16,CASSPNLAGGSYEQYF,TGTGCCAGCAGCCCCAATCTAGCGGGGGGGAGCTACGAGCAGTACTTC
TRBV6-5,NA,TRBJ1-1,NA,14,CASSYAGIATEAFF,TGTGCCAGCAGTTATGCAGGGATCGCCACTGAAGCTTTCTTT
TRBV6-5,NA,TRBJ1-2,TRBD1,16,CASSYWGQEKDYGYTF,TGTGCCAGCAGTTACTGGGGACAGGAAAAGGACTATGGCTACACCTTC
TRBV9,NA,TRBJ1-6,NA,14,CASSVGDYNSPLHF,TGTGCCAGCAGCGTCGGGGACTATAATTCACCCCTCCACTTT
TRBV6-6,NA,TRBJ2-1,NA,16,CASRQPGKSSYNEQFF,TGTGCCAGCAGGCAACCAGGTAAAAGCTCCTACAATGAGCAGTTCTTC
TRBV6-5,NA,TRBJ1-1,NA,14,CASRPGTPKAEAFF,TGTGCCAGCAGACCCGGGACACCCAAGGCTGAAGCTTTCTTT
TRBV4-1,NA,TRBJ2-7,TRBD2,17,CASSQGYGTSGSYEQYF,TGCGCCAGCAGCCAAGGGTACGGGACTAGCGGCAGCTACGAGCAGTACTTC
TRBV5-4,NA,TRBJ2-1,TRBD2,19,CASSPWTSGGPSSYNEQFF,TGTGCCAGCAGCCCATGGACTAGCGGGGGGCCCAGCTCCTACAATGAGCAGTTCTTC
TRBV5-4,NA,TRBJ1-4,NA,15,CASSLGGASNEKLFF,TGTGCCAGCTCCCTCGGAGGGGCAAGTAATGAAAAACTGTTTTTT
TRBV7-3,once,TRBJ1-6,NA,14,CASSPTGINSPLHF,TGTGCCAGCAGCCCCACAGGGATTAATTCACCCCTCCACTTT
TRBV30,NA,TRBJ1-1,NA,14,CAWSDGGEGTEAFF,TGTGCCTGGAGCGATGGGGGGGAGGGCACTGAAGCTTTCTTT
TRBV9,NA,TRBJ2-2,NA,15,CASSVASRSTGELFF,TGTGCCAGCAGCGTAGCCAGCCGGAGCACCGGGGAGCTGTTTTTT
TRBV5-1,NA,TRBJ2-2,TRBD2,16,CASSLQGLAGTGELFF,TGCGCCAGCAGCCTACAGGGACTAGCGGGAACCGGGGAGCTGTTTTTT
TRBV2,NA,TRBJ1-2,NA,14,CASSPGLANYGYTF,TGTGCCAGCAGTCCAGGGTTGGCGAACTATGGCTACACCTTC